The T cell receptor (beta chain) under discussion was sequenced for a study of blood T cell repertoires in COVID-19. Original analysis: Nucleated cell number was recorded as an estimate derived from reference gene primer amplification. Sequencing used immunoSEQ multiplex PCR; TCRdb keeps in-frame clones, though not all of them. Clone size and V and J calls were adopted from that table, with D and trimming inferred from the DNA. The sample records roughly 260,000 clones, around nine tenths being singletons. The CDR3 length is 15 residues. After removal of 7 bases from V and 0 bases from J, the junction contained 8 bases not matched to a gene. CDR1 is MNHEY and CDR2 is SVGAGI in the germline V gene. Ten or more counts support this clone. Participants, roughly 18 to 100 years old, spanned about two dozen US areas. Donors of Cohort 3 who recovered were those that had two negative PCRs, clearance, or symptom resolution.

The TCR sequence derives from a woman between 18 and 29 years old who had recovered from COVID-19. The sequenced sample was PBMCs or T cells enriched from blood (not recorded which). The V and J genes are TRBV6-5 and TRBJ2-7; 8 bases agree with TRBD2. The CDR3 DNA reads TGTGCCAGCAAGCTACTAGCGGCCTCCTCCTACGAGCAGTACTTC. Translating gives CASKLLAASSYEQYF.